The 22 T cell receptor beta chains presented below share a single source sample, sequenced in a study of human T cells and chemical hapten exposure. This sample's time point: patch test 3, about 24 weeks after DPC sensitization. Treatment meaning: therapeutic diphenylcyclopropenone sensitization with weekly scalp DPC. MiXCR was run by TCRdb on the RACE reads, yielding one entry per CDR3 protein. This table holds approximately 60,000 distinct CDR3 sequences, roughly 11% found once. Sequences were derived from whole blood, sampled in connection with sensitization to the hapten diphenylcyclopropenone (DPC). All receptors derive from a woman under 40 with alopecia areata. Some clones in this sample may be carry-over from other donors' samples.

This clonotype was detected a few times. This sequence joins TRBV2 and TRBJ2-1; 7 bases align to TRBD2. This CDR3 has 15 amino acids. V lost 6 bases, J lost 8 bases, and 13 bases stayed unmatched. CDR1 and CDR2 from the germline V gene are SNHLY and FYNNEI. For the CDR3, the DNA is TGTGCCAGCAGGCGGACTAGTCAGGTCAAGGATGAGCAGTTCTTC. It is translated as CASRRTSQVKDEQFF.

This clonotype was counted many times. The rearrangement uses TRBV29-1 and TRBJ1-1, with D possibly being TRBD1 (5 bases). The CDR3 length is 12 residues. The V end was cut by 7 bases, the J end by 1 base, with 10 bases between. Germline lookup yields CDR1 SQVTM and CDR2 ANQGSEA. CDR3 loop: CSADRQNTEAFF. The CDR3 bases are TGCAGCGCCGACAGACAGAACACTGAAGCTTTCTTT.

V gene TRBV29-1 combines with J gene TRBJ1-1, with D unclear. The V end lost 7 bases, the J end lost 2 bases, and 11 bases lay between the germline ends. Germline V lookup: CDR1 SQVTM, CDR2 ANQGSEA. CDR3 length: 12 amino acids. CDR3 in amino acids: CSAGYPNTEAFF. CDR3 coding DNA: TGCAGCGCCGGCTACCCCAACACTGAAGCTTTCTTT.

In this sample, this clonotype turned up a few times. The chain uses TRBV18 and TRBJ2-3; perhaps TRBD2 as D (6 bases). V was trimmed by 3 bases and J by 6 bases, leaving 16 bases between them. CDR3 length equals 15 residues. Germline-derived CDR1 and CDR2 are KGHSH and LQKENI. The CDR3, as DNA: TGTGCCAGCTCACCTCTGACGGGAGCAGGGGATACGCAGTATTTT. Translating it yields CASSPLTGAGDTQYF.

The chain couples TRBV18 to TRBJ1-5; D is ambiguous. V was shortened by 3 bases and J by 5 bases, with 8 bases between the two germline ends. There are 13 residues in the CDR3. Germline-derived CDR1 and CDR2 are KGHSH and LQKENI. CDR3 nucleotide sequence: TGTGCCAGCTCACCGACTCAGGATCAGCCCCAGCATTTT. Protein: CASSPTQDQPQHF.

V usage is TRBV4-2 and J usage is TRBJ2-1, with 8 bases that match TRBD2. With 0 bases clipped from V and 3 bases from J, the junction kept 10 bases outside the gene matches. The CDR3 consists of 18 residues. Germline V CDR1 and CDR2: LGHNA, YNFKEQ. CDR3 protein: CASSQEPSQAGVYNEQFF. The CDR3, as DNA: TGTGCCAGCAGCCAAGAACCCTCACAAGCGGGAGTCTACAATGAGCAGTTCTTC.

This clonotype was seen only a few times. This chain links TRBV11-2 with TRBJ1-1; TRBD1 matches at 8 bases. Per the germline V gene, CDR1 is SGHAT and CDR2 is FQNNGV. This CDR3 has 15 residues. J gave up 0 bases and V 3 bases, and 3 bases lay outside the gene matches. The CDR3 reads CASSFGQGLNTEAFF. Here the CDR3 DNA reads TGTGCCAGCAGCTTCGGACAGGGCCTGAACACTGAAGCTTTCTTT.

This clonotype was detected many times. J is TRBJ1-4 and V is TRBV5-1; 8 bases align to TRBD1. The junction had 6 bases not matched to a gene; V was cut back by 0 bases and J by 8 bases. This CDR3 is built from 15 residues. CDR1 and CDR2 from the germline V gene are SGHRS and YFSETQ. The CDR3 nucleotides are TGCGCCAGCAGCTTGGCCGGCACAGGGGGAGAAAAACTGTTTTTT. Encoded protein: CASSLAGTGGEKLFF.

The rearrangement links TRBV5-1 to TRBJ2-1, with 8 positions matching TRBD2. Looked up from germline, CDR1 is SGHRS and CDR2 is YFSETQ. With 2 bases clipped from V and 3 bases from J, the junction kept 4 bases outside the gene matches. The CDR3 length is 15 residues. CDR3 coding DNA: TGCGCCAGCAGCTTCGATAGCGGGGACTACAATGAGCAGTTCTTC. It specifies CASSFDSGDYNEQFF.

This clonotype has more than one count but fewer than ten. The chain is built from TRBV4-3 and TRBJ2-3, with 7 bases matching TRBD1. This CDR3 contains 15 residues. Germline CDR1 LGHNA, CDR2 YSLEER. V lost 0 bases and J lost 4; bases outside the gene matches: 4. The CDR3 nucleotides are TGCGCCAGCAGCCAAGACACAGGGGAACCAGATACGCAGTATTTT. This gives the protein CASSQDTGEPDTQYF.

The chain's CDR3 is CAIRRVEEKLFF. CDR3 nucleotide sequence: TGTGCCATCCGGAGGGTGGAGGAAAAACTGTTTTTT. The chain joins TRBV10-3 to TRBJ1-4; D unresolved. The CDR3 is 12 amino acids. The germline V and J ends were trimmed by 8 bases and 8 bases, with 12 bases remaining between them. Germline V gene lookup returns CDR1 ENHRY and CDR2 SYGVKD.

The genes are TRBV5-4 and TRBJ2-2, with D tentatively TRBD2 (5 bases). This CDR3 has 17 amino acids. The ends were cut back, 0 bases at V and 2 bases at J, with 14 bases in the middle. CDR1 is SGHNT and CDR2 is YYREEE in the germline V gene (reference sequence). This CDR3 reads CASSLVGLAVNTGELFF. The CDR3 coding sequence is TGTGCCAGCAGCTTGGTTGGCCTAGCAGTTAACACCGGGGAGCTGTTTTTT.

This clonotype was counted many times. V and J are TRBV18 and TRBJ1-1; weak D call: TRBD1 (6 bases). Germline values: CDR1 KGHSH, CDR2 LQKENI. Trimming stripped 8 bases from V and 4 bases from J, with 14 bases between. CDR3 length: 13 amino acids. CDR3 nucleotide sequence: TGTGCCAGCGTCACAGGGTTTCGCACTGAAGCTTTCTTT. Protein: CASVTGFRTEAFF.

This clonotype was counted ten times or more. V usage is TRBV2 and J usage is TRBJ1-3; D is ambiguous. The CDR3 is made up of 16 amino acids. V dropped 6 bases and J dropped 0 bases, with 15 bases sitting between them. Germline V gene sequence: CDR1 SNHLY, CDR2 FYNNEI. The CDR3 region is CASSDRTRSSGNTIYF. CDR3 in DNA: TGTGCCAGCAGCGACCGGACGAGGAGCTCTGGAAACACCATATATTTT.

This clonotype has at least ten counts. The genes are TRBV6-1 and TRBJ1-1, with D hard to call. CDR1 and CDR2 from the germline V gene are MNHNS and SASEGT. The CDR3 runs to 12 residues. Trimming removed 7 bases from V and 1 base from J, with 7 bases in between. CDR3 DNA: TGTGCCAGCATGGCACAGAACACTGAAGCTTTCTTT. This encodes CASMAQNTEAFF.

This clonotype was observed a handful of times. The genes are TRBV29-1 and TRBJ2-7, with TRBD2 as a possible D gene (7 bases). CDR1 and CDR2 (germline): SQVTM, ANQGSEA. Deletions cut 5 bases from V and 2 bases from J, with 16 bases between. CDR3 length: 14 amino acids. CDR3 nucleotide sequence: TGCAGCGTTCGGCCCGGGGGGCTCCCCTACGAGCAGTACTTC. This sequence encodes CSVRPGGLPYEQYF.

This clonotype was seen only a few times. V gene TRBV28 combines with J gene TRBJ2-5; TRBD1 is a possible D gene (5 bases). Trimming left V 6 bases short and J 1 base short, with 6 bases between. CDR1 MDHEN and CDR2 SYDVKM come from the germline V gene. The CDR3 is 12 amino acids. The CDR3 nucleotides are TGTGCCAGCAGAGGGGTCCAAGAGACCCAGTACTTC. This gives the protein CASRGVQETQYF.

The chain uses TRBV6-6 and TRBJ1-6; D remains ambiguous. CDR3 size: 17 residues. V lost 2 bases and J lost 0, with 11 bases in between. Germline V gene lookup returns CDR1 MNHNY and CDR2 SVGAGI (reference sequence). The CDR3 sequence is CASSYPPPYSYNSPLHF. The CDR3 DNA reads TGTGCCAGCAGTTACCCCCCCCCATACTCCTATAATTCACCCCTCCACTTT.

This clonotype occurred many times. The V gene is TRBV28, the J gene TRBJ1-6; TRBD1 aligns across 9 bases. Unmatched junction bases numbered 6, after V lost 5 bases and J lost 7 bases. The germline V gene encodes CDR1 MDHEN and CDR2 SYDVKM. This CDR3 is built from 15 residues. The CDR3 here is CASSPQGAGNSPLHF. CDR3 nucleotides: TGTGCCAGCAGTCCACAGGGGGCTGGGAATTCACCCCTCCACTTT.

The chain couples TRBV21-1 to TRBJ2-1; the table assigns TRBD2, which was not confirmed against the DNA. TRBV21-1 is reported as a pseudogene. CDR3 length equals 16 residues. The CDR3 bases are TGTGCCAGCAGCGATTGCGGGAGCCACTCCTACAATGAGCAGTTCTTC. Encoded protein: CASSDCGSHSYNEQFF.

This chain uses TRBV6-1 with TRBJ2-7; 8 bases match TRBD2. The CDR3 sequence is 15 residues long. V shed 5 bases, J shed 1 base, and the junction held 7 bases outside the gene matches. The germline V gene encodes CDR1 MNHNS and CDR2 SASEGT. As DNA, the CDR3 is TGTGCCAGCAGTCCCTTAGCGGGGCTGTCCTACGAGCAGTACTTC. Translation gives CASSPLAGLSYEQYF.

V is TRBV19 and J is TRBJ2-1; TRBD2 aligns across 12 bases. The germline CDR1 and CDR2 sequences are LNHDA and SQIVND (reference sequence). This CDR3 has 17 amino acids. Germline trimming cut 3 bases from V and 7 bases from J; bases unmatched to any gene: 10. The CDR3: CASSIGASGRASNEQFF. The CDR3 region has the DNA TGTGCCAGTAGTATTGGCGCTAGCGGGAGGGCCTCAAATGAGCAGTTCTTC.